The 16 T cell receptor beta chains presented below share a single source sample, sequenced in a study of graft-versus-host responses after intestinal transplantation. Measured with immunoSEQ multiplex PCR; TCRdb has only the in-frame clones, and not every one. The data show tens of thousands of clones, about 91% seen once. The material sequenced was PBMCs, taken just over 64 days after intestinal transplantation. The receptors here all came from a human patient who received an intestinal transplant, so some T cells may come from the graft donor.

The chain uses TRBV7-9 and TRBJ1-4; TRBD1 matches 7 bases. J was trimmed by 7 bases and V by 5 bases; bases with no gene match: 4. CDR3 length: 13 amino acids. Germline assignment: CDR1 SEHNR and CDR2 FQNEAQ (reference sequence). The CDR3 loop is CASSPQGGEKLFF. CDR3 DNA: TGTGCCAGCAGCCCCCAGGGGGGTGAAAAACTGTTTTTT. Looking up the rest from reference TRBV7-9 and TRBJ1-4 gives the full variable domain: DTGVSQNPRHKITKRGQNVTFRCDPISEHNRLYWYRQTLGQGPEFLTYFQNEAQLEKSRLLSDRFSAERPKGSFSTLEIQRTEQGDSAMYLCASSPQGGEKLFFGSGTQLSVL.

V gene TRBV10-2 combines with J gene TRBJ2-3, with no clear D. V was clipped by 1 base and J by 2 bases, with 13 bases between them. The germline CDR1 and CDR2 sequences are WSHSY and SAAADI. This CDR3 comprises 16 residues. This CDR3 reads CASSEFFDPPTDTQYF. CDR3 in DNA: TGCGCCAGCAGTGAGTTTTTTGACCCCCCCACAGATACGCAGTATTTT.

For this clone: The junction does not match germline at one end; this may be a read error. The chain links TRBV7-9 to TRBJ2-7, with a tentative D call TRBD1 (5 bases). The CDR3 is 16 residues long. Germline CDR1 is SEHNR and CDR2 is FQNEAQ (reference sequence). Written as DNA, the CDR3 is TGTGCCAGCAGCTCCGGCCCCACAGGTGCCCCCTACAAGCAGTACTTC. This gives the protein CASSSGPTGAPYKQYF.

In its sample, this clone was seen once. The genes are TRBV19 and TRBJ1-5; a possible D gene is TRBD1 (5 bases). The CDR3 totals 13 residues. Trimming removed 4 bases from V and 6 bases from J, with 10 bases in between. CDR1 and CDR2 (germline): LNHDA, SQIVND (reference sequence). CDR3 sequence: CASSTGNGQPQHF. DNA for the CDR3: TGTGCCAGTAGTACAGGGAACGGTCAGCCCCAGCATTTT. Full variable domain (rest looked up from reference TRBV19 and TRBJ1-5): DGGITQSPKYLFRKEGQNVTLSCEQNLNHDAMYWYRQDPGQGLRLIYYSQIVNDFQKGDIAEGYSVSREKKESFPLTVTSAQKNPTAFYLCASSTGNGQPQHFGDGTRLSIL.

This chain connects TRBV6-1 to TRBJ2-2; 8 nucleotides agree with TRBD1. Germline CDR1 MNHNS, CDR2 SASEGT. This CDR3 is 17 amino acids long. J gave up 0 bases and V 2 bases, and 5 bases lay outside the gene matches. The CDR3 coding sequence is TGTGCCAGCAGTGAACGGCAGGGGGCCGCGAACACCGGGGAGCTGTTTTTT. It encodes CASSERQGAANTGELFF.

The chain uses TRBV7-8 and TRBJ1-6; no definite D call. The CDR3 is 14 residues long. Germline CDR1 reads SGHVS; CDR2 reads FQNEAQ. The CDR3, as DNA: TGTGCATCGAATGCGGAGGAGTATAATTCACCCCTCCACTTT. Translated, it gives CASNAEEYNSPLHF.

This clone is a singleton in its sample. The chain combines TRBV6-5 with TRBJ2-2; 7 bases agree with TRBD2. Germline CDR1 is MNHEY and CDR2 is SVGAGI. The CDR3 contains 15 residues. V lost 2 bases to trimming and J lost 1 base; unmatched junction nucleotides: 1. CDR3 sequence reads: CASSYGLGNTGELFF. CDR3 DNA: TGTGCCAGCAGTTACGGACTAGGGAACACCGGGGAGCTGTTTTTT.

The chain joins TRBV4-3 to TRBJ1-1, with D uncertain. With 0 bases removed from V and 1 base from J, the gap between germline ends came to 9 bases. The CDR3 length is 15 residues. The germline V gene has CDR1 LGHNA and CDR2 YSLEER. The CDR3 region has the DNA TGCGCCAGCAGCCAAGAGGTCATTCCGAACACTGAAGCTTTCTTT. Its translation is CASSQEVIPNTEAFF.

The chain joins TRBV7-9 to TRBJ1-1, with D possibly matching TRBD1 (5 bases). Trimming cost V 0 bases and J 3 bases, with 11 bases left between them. CDR3 length: 15 amino acids. The germline CDR1 and CDR2 sequences are SEHNR and FQNEAQ (reference sequence). The CDR3 protein is CASSLAEGLDTEAFF. CDR3 DNA: TGTGCCAGCAGCTTAGCCGAGGGGCTTGACACTGAAGCTTTCTTT.

The chain is built from TRBV5-6 and TRBJ2-1, with D perhaps matching TRBD1 (6 bases). This CDR3 region has 13 residues. Germline V gene lookup returns CDR1 SGHDT and CDR2 YYEEEE. V was pared by 4 bases and J by 6 bases, with 11 bases between. CDR3 sequence: CASSTYRANEQFF. CDR3 nucleotide sequence: TGTGCCAGCAGCACGTACAGGGCCAATGAGCAGTTCTTC.

This sequence joins TRBV15 and TRBJ2-1, with 11 bases matching TRBD2. The CDR3 has 16 amino acids. Germline V lookup: CDR1 LNHNV, CDR2 YYDKDF (reference sequence). J lost 4 bases, V lost 1 base, and 3 bases had no gene match. The CDR3 nucleotides are TGTGCCACCAGCAGAGCTAGCGGGGGGTCATACAATGAGCAGTTCTTC. Its protein product is CATSRASGGSYNEQFF.

The rearrangement links TRBV30 to TRBJ1-3; D remains unclear. V was pared by 3 bases and J by 0 bases, with 12 bases between. The germline V gene has CDR1 GTSNPN and CDR2 SVGIG (reference sequence). This CDR3 has 15 residues. For the CDR3, the DNA is TGTGCCTGGAGCGACGTGCACGGCTCTGGAAACACCATATATTTT. As protein: CAWSDVHGSGNTIYF.

The chain combines TRBV12-2 with TRBJ2-7. TRBV12-2 is marked as a pseudogene. The CDR3 is 15 residues long. CDR3 residues: CASRQEGGRFHEQYF. In DNA form, the CDR3 reads TGTGCAAGTCGCCAAGAGGGGGGCCGGTTCCACGAGCAGTACTTC.

This rearrangement joins TRBV4-1 to TRBJ2-3; D possibly corresponds to TRBD2 (7 bases). Germline-derived CDR1 and CDR2 are MGHRA and YSYEKL. With 4 bases removed from V and 1 base from J, the gap between germline ends came to 9 bases. The CDR3 extends over 14 amino acids. The chain's CDR3 is CASSLGGGTDTQYF. The CDR3 coding sequence is TGCGCCAGCAGCCTAGGGGGGGGCACAGATACGCAGTATTTT.

The gene calls are TRBV7-9 and TRBJ1-3, with 8 bases lining up with TRBD1. Looked up from germline, CDR1 is SEHNR and CDR2 is FQNEAQ (reference sequence). Trimming removed 2 bases from V and 3 bases from J; junction bases left unmatched: 6. The CDR3 length is 16 residues. Written as DNA, the CDR3 is TGTGCCAGCAGCTTACAGGGGGCGAAATTTGGAAACACCATATATTTT. Protein: CASSLQGAKFGNTIYF.

The chain joins TRBV5-5 to TRBJ2-3, with 7 positions matching TRBD1. The CDR3 contains 14 residues. Germline V lookup: CDR1 SGHKS, CDR2 YYEKEE (reference sequence). Trimming at V came to 7 bases and at J to 2 bases, leaving 7 bases not matched to a gene. The CDR3 loop is CASRLRGLTDTQYF. The CDR3 DNA reads as TGTGCCAGCCGCCTAAGGGGGCTCACAGATACGCAGTATTTT.